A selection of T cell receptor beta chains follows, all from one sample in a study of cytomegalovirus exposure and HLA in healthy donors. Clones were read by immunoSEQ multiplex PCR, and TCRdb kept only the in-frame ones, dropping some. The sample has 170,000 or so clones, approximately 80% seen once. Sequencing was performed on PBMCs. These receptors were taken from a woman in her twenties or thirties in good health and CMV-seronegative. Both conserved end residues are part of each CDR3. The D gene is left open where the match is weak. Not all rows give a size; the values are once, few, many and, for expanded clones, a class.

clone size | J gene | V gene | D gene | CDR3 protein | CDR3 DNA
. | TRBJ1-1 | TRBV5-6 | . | CASITAPGDTEAFF | TGTGCCAGCATCACGGCACCCGGGGACACTGAAGCTTTCTTT
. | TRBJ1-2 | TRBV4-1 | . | CASSQDEQANYGYTF | TGCGCCAGCAGCCAAGATGAACAGGCTAACTATGGCTACACCTTC
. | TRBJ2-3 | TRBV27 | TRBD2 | CASSSYTGRGTDTQYF | TGTGCCAGCAGTTCCTATACCGGGAGGGGAACAGATACGCAGTATTTT
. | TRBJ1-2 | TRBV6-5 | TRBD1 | CASSMGQLYGYTF | TGTGCCAGCAGCATGGGACAGCTCTATGGCTACACCTTC
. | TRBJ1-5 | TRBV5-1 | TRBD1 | CASSRQGGQPQHF | TGCGCCAGCAGCAGACAGGGTGGACAGCCCCAGCATTTT
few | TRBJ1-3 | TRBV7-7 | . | CASSPGVGGNTIYF | TGTGCTAGCAGCCCAGGGGTAGGGGGAAACACCATATATTTT
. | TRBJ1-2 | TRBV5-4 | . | CASSLDGANYGYTF | TGTGCCAGCAGCTTGGACGGTGCTAACTATGGCTACACCTTC
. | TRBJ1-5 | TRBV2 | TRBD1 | CASSPITGGLSNQPQHF | TGTGCCAGCAGTCCTATTACAGGGGGCCTTAGCAATCAGCCCCAGCATTTT
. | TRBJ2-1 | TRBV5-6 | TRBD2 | CASSLSWGLAGIEQFF | TGTGCCAGCAGCTTGTCGTGGGGGCTAGCGGGAATTGAGCAGTTCTTC
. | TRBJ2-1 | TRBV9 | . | CASSVSSGNEQFF | TGTGCCAGCAGCGTAAGTAGCGGCAATGAGCAGTTCTTC
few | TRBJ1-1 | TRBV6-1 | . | CASNNEAFF | TGTGCCAGCAACAATGAAGCTTTCTTT
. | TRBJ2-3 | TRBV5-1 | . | CASSGGSEGRTQYF | TGCGCCAGCAGCGGGGGGTCGGAGGGACGTACGCAGTATTTT
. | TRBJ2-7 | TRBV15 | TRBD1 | CATTRDRTSYEQYF | TGTGCCACCACCCGGGACAGAACCTCCTACGAGCAGTACTTC
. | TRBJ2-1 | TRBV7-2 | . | CASSLVQTYNEQFF | TGTGCCAGCAGCTTAGTACAGACCTACAATGAGCAGTTCTTC
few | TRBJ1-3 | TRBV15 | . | CATSRDRASGNTIYF | TGTGCCACCAGCAGAGACAGGGCCTCTGGAAACACCATATATTTT
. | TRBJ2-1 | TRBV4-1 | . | CASSPDRNEQFF | TGCGCCAGCAGCCCGGACAGAAATGAGCAGTTCTTC
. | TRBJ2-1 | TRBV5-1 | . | CASRTSLTIMGDEQFF | TGCGCCAGCAGAACCTCCTTGACAATTATGGGCGATGAGCAGTTCTTC
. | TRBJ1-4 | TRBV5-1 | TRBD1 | CASSLTGGSTNEKLFF | TGCGCCAGCAGCTTAACAGGGGGCTCAACTAATGAAAAACTGTTTTTT
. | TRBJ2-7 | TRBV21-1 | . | CASSKFSGGSPREQYF | TGTGCCAGCAGCAAATTTAGCGGGGGATCCCCTAGAGAGCAGTACTTC
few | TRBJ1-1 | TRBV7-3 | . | CASSLRGATEAFF | TGTGCCAGCAGCTTACGGGGGGCAACTGAAGCTTTCTTT
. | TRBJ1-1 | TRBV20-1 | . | CRGDSNTEAFF | TGCAGGGGAGATTCGAACACTGAAGCTTTCTTT
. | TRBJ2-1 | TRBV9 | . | CASSASSATYNEQFF | TGTGCCAGCAGCGCGTCTAGCGCCACCTACAATGAGCAGTTCTTC
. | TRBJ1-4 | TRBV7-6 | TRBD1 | CASSLGQGGDEKLFF | TGTGCCAGCAGCTTAGGACAGGGGGGAGATGAAAAACTGTTTTTT
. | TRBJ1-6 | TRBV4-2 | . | CASSPMGGDGSPLHF | TGTGCCAGCAGCCCAATGGGGGGGGATGGCTCACCCCTCCACTTT
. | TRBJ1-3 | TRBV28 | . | CASSSGTRNGNTIYF | TGTGCCAGCAGTTCGGGGACACGCAATGGAAACACCATATATTTT
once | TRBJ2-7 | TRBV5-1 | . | CASSLEGAGGSYEQYF | TGCGCCAGCAGCTTGGAAGGGGCCGGGGGTTCCTACGAGCAGTACTTC
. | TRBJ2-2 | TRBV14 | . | CASSPLNTGELFF | TGTGCCAGCAGCCCATTGAACACCGGGGAGCTGTTTTTT
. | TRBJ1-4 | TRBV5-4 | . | CASSSPGSGLGEKLFF | TGTGCCAGCAGCTCCCCCGGGAGTGGCCTGGGGGAAAAACTGTTTTTT
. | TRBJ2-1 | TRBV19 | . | CASSQTRNEQFF | TGTGCCAGTAGCCAGACTCGCAATGAGCAGTTCTTC
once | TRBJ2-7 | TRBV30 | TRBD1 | CAWSGQGAYSYEQYF | TGTGCCTGGAGTGGACAGGGGGCATACTCCTACGAGCAGTACTTC
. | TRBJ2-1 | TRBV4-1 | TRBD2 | CASSQEGGSGSYNEQFF | TGCGCCAGCAGCCAAGAGGGCGGGAGTGGCTCCTACAATGAGCAGTTCTTC
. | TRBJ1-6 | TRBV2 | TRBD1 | CASSRDRRLYNSPLHF | TGTGCCAGCAGCCGGGACAGAAGACTCTATAATTCACCCCTCCACTTT
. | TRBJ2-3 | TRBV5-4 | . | CASSLGAGATYTQYF | TGTGCCAGCAGCTTGGGGGCAGGGGCCACATATACGCAGTATTTT
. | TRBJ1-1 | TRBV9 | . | CASSVASEGLMNTEAFF | TGTGCCAGCAGCGTAGCTTCAGAGGGACTCATGAACACTGAAGCTTTCTTT
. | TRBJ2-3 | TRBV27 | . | CASSYSLVGALTDTQYF | TGTGCCAGCAGCTACTCCCTCGTGGGGGCGTTGACAGATACGCAGTATTTT
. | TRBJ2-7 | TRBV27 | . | CASSSQLGETGYEQYF | TGTGCCAGCAGTTCCCAACTGGGAGAGACTGGTTACGAGCAGTACTTC
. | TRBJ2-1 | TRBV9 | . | CASSELGGASLGEQFF | TGTGCCAGCAGCGAACTTGGCGGGGCCTCCCTTGGGGAGCAGTTCTTC
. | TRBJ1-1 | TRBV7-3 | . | CASSLEVNTEAFF | TGTGCCAGCAGCTTAGAGGTGAACACTGAAGCTTTCTTT
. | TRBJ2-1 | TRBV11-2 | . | CASSPNNEQFF | TGTGCCAGCAGCCCCAACAATGAGCAGTTCTTC
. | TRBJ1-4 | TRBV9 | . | CASSVGGEWGEKLFF | TGTGCCAGCAGCGTAGGGGGGGAATGGGGTGAAAAACTGTTTTTT
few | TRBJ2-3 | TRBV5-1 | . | CASSQGWGTDTQYF | TGCGCCAGCAGTCAGGGGTGGGGGACAGATACGCAGTATTTT
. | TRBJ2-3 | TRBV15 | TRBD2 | CATSRGLAGDTDTQYF | TGTGCCACCAGCAGAGGACTAGCGGGGGACACAGATACGCAGTATTTT
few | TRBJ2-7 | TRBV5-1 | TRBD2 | CASSWGTSGRTYEQYF | TGCGCCAGCAGCTGGGGGACTAGCGGGAGGACTTACGAGCAGTACTTC
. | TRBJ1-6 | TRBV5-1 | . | CASSAGDTNSPLHF | TGCGCCAGCAGCGCCGGGGACACCAATTCACCCCTCCACTTT
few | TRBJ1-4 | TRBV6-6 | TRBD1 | CASRNSGGGIEKLFF | TGTGCCAGCAGGAATTCAGGGGGCGGGATTGAAAAACTGTTTTTT
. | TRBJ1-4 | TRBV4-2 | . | CASSQDGQGGEKLFF | TGTGCCAGCAGCCAAGACGGTCAGGGAGGTGAAAAACTGTTTTTT
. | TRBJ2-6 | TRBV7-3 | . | CASSLIQGTGANVLTF | TGTGCCAGCAGCTTAATTCAGGGAACTGGGGCCAACGTCCTGACTTTC
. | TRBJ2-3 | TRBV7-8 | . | CASSPQPGAVTDTQYF | TGTGCCAGCAGCCCCCAGCCGGGAGCGGTCACAGATACGCAGTATTTT
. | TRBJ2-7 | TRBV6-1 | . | CASSPFYEQYF | TGTGCCAGCAGTCCGTTCTACGAGCAGTACTTC
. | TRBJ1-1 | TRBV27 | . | CASSLAGVNTEAFF | TGTGCCAGCAGTTTGGCAGGGGTGAACACTGAAGCTTTCTTT
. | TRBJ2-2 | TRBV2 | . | CASSVRTDMKNTGELFF | TGTGCCAGCAGTGTAAGGACAGATATGAAGAACACCGGGGAGCTGTTTTTT
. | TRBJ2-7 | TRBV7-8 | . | CASSSSLSGYEQYF | TGTGCCAGCAGCTCCAGTTTGAGCGGCTACGAGCAGTACTTC
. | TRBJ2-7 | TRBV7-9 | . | CASSLASTYEQYF | TGTGCCAGCAGCTTAGCTTCTACCTACGAGCAGTACTTC